The 8 T cell receptor beta chains presented below share a single source sample, sequenced in a study of blood T cell repertoires in COVID-19. Sequenced by immunoSEQ multiplex PCR; TCRdb stores in-frame clones only, minus some. The profile shows under 170,000 clones, roughly 87% of them singletons. The specimen was peripheral blood. These receptors were collected from a woman aged 55-70 years with active or convalescent COVID-19.

The J gene is TRBJ1-2, the V gene TRBV7-2; the D gene is possibly TRBD1 (5 bases). Trimming pared 5 bases from V and 1 base from J, leaving 20 bases between. The CDR3 has 17 amino acids. Germline CDR1 SGHTA, CDR2 FQGNSA. The CDR3 DNA is TGTGCCAGCAGCCATGAAGGGACTCAAGGAGATAACTATGGCTACACCTTC. Its protein product is CASSHEGTQGDNYGYTF.

The J gene is TRBJ1-3, the V gene TRBV10-1, with D possibly matching TRBD1 (5 bases). The V and J ends lost 8 bases and 8 bases respectively, with 13 bases between them. From germline, CDR1 is WNHNN and CDR2 SYGVQD (reference sequence). CDR3 length: 12 amino acids. As DNA, the CDR3 is TGCGCCAGCTCACAGGATTTGGACACCATATATTTT. Translation gives CASSQDLDTIYF.

The chain employs TRBV7-2 and TRBJ2-3; D remains ambiguous. Germline V gives CDR1 SGHTA, CDR2 FQGNSA. The ends were cut back, 3 bases at V and 6 bases at J, with 7 bases in the middle. The CDR3 runs 12 residues. The chain's CDR3 is CASSFPVDTQYF. The CDR3, as DNA: TGTGCCAGCAGCTTCCCCGTGGATACGCAGTATTTT.

The chain employs TRBV3-1 (or the pseudogene TRBV3-2) and TRBJ1-6; tentatively, D is TRBD1 (6 bases). The CDR3 contains 18 residues. Germline CDR1 reads LGHDT; CDR2 reads YNNKEL (reference sequence). V lost 3 bases to trimming and J lost 7 bases, with 22 bases between them. Here the CDR3 reads CASSQAQGQIFLNSPLHF. For the CDR3, the DNA is TGTGCCAGCAGCCAGGCACAAGGACAGATTTTTTTGAATTCACCCCTCCACTTT.

J is TRBJ1-2 and V is TRBV6-5; tentative D call: TRBD1 (6 bases). Trimming took 6 bases from V and 8 from J, leaving 13 bases between them. The CDR3 extends over 12 amino acids. CDR1 MNHEY and CDR2 SVGAGI come from the germline V gene. The CDR3 reads CASSNRVGGYTF. CDR3 nucleotide sequence: TGTGCCAGCAGCAACAGGGTCGGCGGCTACACCTTC.

The J gene is TRBJ1-2, the V gene TRBV19; tentative D call: TRBD1 (5 bases). The CDR3 covers 12 residues. V was shortened by 6 bases and J by 4 bases, with 9 bases between the two germline ends. CDR1 is LNHDA and CDR2 is SQIVND in the germline V gene (reference sequence). The CDR3 sequence is CASSRDGYGYTF. The CDR3, as DNA: TGTGCCAGTAGCAGGGATGGCTATGGCTACACCTTC.

V gene TRBV4-3 combines with J gene TRBJ2-1, with 8 bases matching TRBD2. This CDR3 is built from 18 residues. In germline, CDR1 is LGHNA, CDR2 YSLEER. V shed 0 bases and J 0 bases; nucleotides not matched to a gene: 7. CDR3 DNA: TGCGCCAGCAGCCAAGAAGGACTAGCCGATAGCTCCTACAATGAGCAGTTCTTC. As protein: CASSQEGLADSSYNEQFF.

The V and J genes are TRBV18 and TRBJ1-2; tentative D call: TRBD1 (5 bases). Germline V gene sequence: CDR1 KGHSH, CDR2 LQKENI. This CDR3 has 13 residues. Trimming left V 2 bases short and J 6 bases short, with 10 bases between. CDR3 in amino acids: CASSPTEGDGYTF. DNA for the CDR3: TGTGCCAGCTCACCAACGGAAGGGGATGGCTACACCTTC.